A selection of T cell receptor beta chains follows, all from one sample in a study of blood T cell repertoires in COVID-19. Produced via immunoSEQ multiplex PCR; TCRdb's table is partial and in-frame only. The sample includes 99,000 or so clones, approximately 88% seen only once; the top ten take roughly 29%. Sequenced sample: peripheral blood. These receptors came from a man aged 55 to 69 with acute or convalescent COVID-19. CDR3s include the opening cysteine and the closing phenylalanine or tryptophan. Fields, in order: V gene, J gene, D gene, clone size, CDR3 DNA, CDR3 protein. A D gene is named only where the DNA matches it firmly. Only some rows state a clone size, as once, few, many or a class for expanded clones.

v_gene: TRBV6-6
j_gene: TRBJ1-1
d_gene: TRBD1
abundance: few
CDR3nt: TGTGCCAGCAGTCCGAGACAGGGAATCACTGAAGCTTTCTTT
CDR3aa: CASSPRQGITEAFF

v_gene: TRBV3-1/TRBV3-2
j_gene: TRBJ2-4
d_gene: NA
abundance: NA
CDR3nt: TGTGCCAGCAGCCAGGGAGGCAAAAACATTCAGTACTTC
CDR3aa: CASSQGGKNIQYF

v_gene: TRBV19
j_gene: TRBJ2-2
d_gene: NA
abundance: NA
CDR3nt: TGTGCCAGTAATCAATTCAACACCGGGGAGCTGTTTTTT
CDR3aa: CASNQFNTGELFF

v_gene: TRBV27
j_gene: TRBJ1-1
d_gene: NA
abundance: NA
CDR3nt: TGTGCCAGCAGTCCTCGGACGCCTGGAGGGACTGAAGCTTTCTTT
CDR3aa: CASSPRTPGGTEAFF

v_gene: TRBV5-1
j_gene: TRBJ2-5
d_gene: TRBD2
abundance: NA
CDR3nt: TGCGCCAGCAGCTTGGGTTCCCTAGCGGGAGGAGAGACCCAGTACTTC
CDR3aa: CASSLGSLAGGETQYF

v_gene: TRBV2
j_gene: TRBJ2-2
d_gene: TRBD2
abundance: NA
CDR3nt: TGTGCCAGCAGCGTAGCGGGAGGATACACCGGGGAGCTGTTTTTT
CDR3aa: CASSVAGGYTGELFF

v_gene: TRBV18
j_gene: TRBJ2-1
d_gene: TRBD2
abundance: NA
CDR3nt: TGTGCCAGCTCACCCGGACTAGCGGGAAATGAGCAGTTCTTC
CDR3aa: CASSPGLAGNEQFF

v_gene: TRBV28
j_gene: TRBJ1-1
d_gene: NA
abundance: NA
CDR3nt: TGTGCCAGCAGTTCCCAGGGTCGGAACACTGAAGCTTTCTTT
CDR3aa: CASSSQGRNTEAFF

v_gene: TRBV6-5
j_gene: TRBJ2-5
d_gene: NA
abundance: NA
CDR3nt: TGTGCCAGCAGTTTACAGGGTAATATCGGAGAGACCCAGTACTTC
CDR3aa: CASSLQGNIGETQYF

v_gene: TRBV5-6
j_gene: TRBJ2-2
d_gene: NA
abundance: NA
CDR3nt: TGTGCCAGCAGCGGCGGGGTGAACACCGGGGAGCTGTTTTTT
CDR3aa: CASSGGVNTGELFF

v_gene: TRBV19
j_gene: TRBJ1-2
d_gene: NA
abundance: NA
CDR3nt: TGTGCCAGTAGTATACTCGACACGGGAACTGGCTACACCTTC
CDR3aa: CASSILDTGTGYTF

v_gene: TRBV20-1
j_gene: TRBJ1-1
d_gene: NA
abundance: NA
CDR3nt: TGCAGTGCTAGTGCACACATGAACACTGAAGCTTTCTTT
CDR3aa: CSASAHMNTEAFF

v_gene: TRBV7-9
j_gene: TRBJ2-1
d_gene: NA
abundance: NA
CDR3nt: TGTGCCAGCAGCTCCGCAGGTGAGCAGTTCTTC
CDR3aa: CASSSAGEQFF

v_gene: TRBV5-1
j_gene: TRBJ1-1
d_gene: NA
abundance: NA
CDR3nt: TGCGCCAGCAGCTTGCTGGGCGGGATGAACACTGAAGCTTTCTTT
CDR3aa: CASSLLGGMNTEAFF

v_gene: TRBV10-3
j_gene: TRBJ1-5
d_gene: NA
abundance: NA
CDR3nt: TGTGCCATCAGTGAGTCCGGCAGGGGAACATTTAGCAATCAGCCCCAGCATTTT
CDR3aa: CAISESGRGTFSNQPQHF

v_gene: TRBV19
j_gene: TRBJ1-5
d_gene: NA
abundance: NA
CDR3nt: TGTGCCAGTAGTATACGCTTGGGGGGTCAGCCCCAGCATTTT
CDR3aa: CASSIRLGGQPQHF

v_gene: TRBV6-4
j_gene: TRBJ2-1
d_gene: TRBD1
abundance: many
CDR3nt: TGTGCCAGCAGTGCTACGGACAGGGGGCCTTTCAATGAGCAGTTCTTC
CDR3aa: CASSATDRGPFNEQFF

v_gene: TRBV9
j_gene: TRBJ2-6
d_gene: NA
abundance: NA
CDR3nt: TGTGCCAGCGGAAGAGAGGGCAGACCCCCCGCGGCTTTC
CDR3aa: CASGREGRPPAAF

v_gene: TRBV5-1
j_gene: TRBJ1-6
d_gene: TRBD1
abundance: NA
CDR3nt: TGCGCCAGCAGCTCTCGGACAGGGGATAATTCACCCCTCCACTTT
CDR3aa: CASSSRTGDNSPLHF

v_gene: TRBV11-3
j_gene: TRBJ2-5
d_gene: NA
abundance: NA
CDR3nt: TGTGCCAGCAGCTCTCGGCAGGTTGGTTCGGAGACCCAGTACTTC
CDR3aa: CASSSRQVGSETQYF

v_gene: TRBV6-5
j_gene: TRBJ1-2
d_gene: NA
abundance: NA
CDR3nt: TGTGCCAGCAGGGGGAATGGGGGCAACTATGGCTACACCTTC
CDR3aa: CASRGNGGNYGYTF

v_gene: TRBV19
j_gene: TRBJ2-7
d_gene: NA
abundance: NA
CDR3nt: TGTGCCAGTAGTAAAGTAGGAGGGGCCTCCTACGAGCAGTACTTC
CDR3aa: CASSKVGGASYEQYF

v_gene: TRBV2
j_gene: TRBJ2-1
d_gene: TRBD2
abundance: NA
CDR3nt: TGTGCCAGCAGTGGAGGTTCCCTAGCGGGAATTGAGCAGTTCTTC
CDR3aa: CASSGGSLAGIEQFF

v_gene: TRBV7-7
j_gene: TRBJ2-2
d_gene: TRBD1
abundance: NA
CDR3nt: TGTGCTAGCAGCAAGGGTACAGGGGGAGTCGGGGAGCTGTTTTTT
CDR3aa: CASSKGTGGVGELFF

v_gene: TRBV5-1
j_gene: TRBJ1-3
d_gene: NA
abundance: NA
CDR3nt: TGCGCCAGCAGACCGTTCGCCGGGGGAGGAAACACCATATATTTT
CDR3aa: CASRPFAGGGNTIYF

v_gene: TRBV5-1
j_gene: TRBJ2-2
d_gene: NA
abundance: NA
CDR3nt: TGCGCCAGCAGGGACAACGCGAACACCGGGGAGCTGTTTTTT
CDR3aa: CASRDNANTGELFF

v_gene: TRBV5-1
j_gene: TRBJ1-1
d_gene: TRBD1
abundance: NA
CDR3nt: TGCGCCAGCAGCTTGGATGGACAGGGGGTTACGAACACTGAAGCTTTCTTT
CDR3aa: CASSLDGQGVTNTEAFF

v_gene: TRBV27
j_gene: TRBJ2-6
d_gene: TRBD1
abundance: once
CDR3nt: TGTGCCAGCAGGAAGATTCCGGGACAGGGTCCTTCTGGGGCCAACGTCCTGACTTTC
CDR3aa: CASRKIPGQGPSGANVLTF

v_gene: TRBV10-3
j_gene: TRBJ2-3
d_gene: TRBD2
abundance: NA
CDR3nt: TGTGCCATCAGATTAAGCGGGAGTAGCTCAGATACGCAGTATTTT
CDR3aa: CAIRLSGSSSDTQYF

v_gene: TRBV9
j_gene: TRBJ2-5
d_gene: TRBD2
abundance: NA
CDR3nt: TGTGCCAGCAGCCCCGGGGGGGCGGGAGAGACCCAGTACTTC
CDR3aa: CASSPGGAGETQYF

v_gene: TRBV2
j_gene: TRBJ2-3
d_gene: TRBD1
abundance: NA
CDR3nt: TGTGCCAGCAGGAAGGACAGGGTGGATACGCAGTATTTT
CDR3aa: CASRKDRVDTQYF

v_gene: TRBV6-5
j_gene: TRBJ1-2
d_gene: TRBD1
abundance: NA
CDR3nt: TGTGCCAGCAGTAGGGACAGAACTAACTATGGCTACACCTTC
CDR3aa: CASSRDRTNYGYTF

v_gene: TRBV5-1
j_gene: TRBJ2-5
d_gene: TRBD2
abundance: NA
CDR3nt: TGCGCCAGCAGGGCAGACCCGACTAGCGTTGAGACCCAGTACTTC
CDR3aa: CASRADPTSVETQYF